The 17 T cell receptor beta chains presented below share a single source sample, sequenced in a study of T cells in Graves' hyperthyroidism and ophthalmopathy. Authors of the study amplified TCR beta CDR3 regions from RNA transcripts. In the first-round RT-PCR of the TCR CDR3, the HTBI primer set was used. TCRdb reprocessed the multiplex PCR reads via MiXCR and lists one record per CDR3 protein. The sample gives about 350,000 distinct CDR3 sequences, over 11% of which show up once; around 25% is in the top ten. The sequenced sample consisted of blood. These receptors were obtained from a woman between 25 and 40 years old with Graves' hyperthyroidism.

Here the CDR3 reads CASSQDLLAAQFF. The CDR3 DNA is TGTGCCAGCAGCCAAGACTTACTAGCGGCGCAGTTCTTC. The chain combines TRBV3-1 with TRBJ2-1; TRBD2 matches 8 bases. The length of the CDR3 is 13 residues. Losses at the gene ends were 0 bases for V and 12 bases for J; bases not matched to a gene: 4. Germline V gene sequence: CDR1 LGHDT, CDR2 YNNKEL (reference sequence).

This clonotype occurred many times. The V and J genes are TRBV12-3 or TRBV12-4 and TRBJ2-5; D may correspond to TRBD1 or TRBD2 (5 bases each). CDR3 length: 17 amino acids. V was pared by 3 bases and J by 2 bases, with 19 bases between. CDR3 nucleotides: TGTGCCAGCAGTTTCGAAGGTATCCTGGGGGTACAAGAGACCCAGTACTTC. It is translated as CASSFEGILGVQETQYF.

There are many counts of this clonotype. J is TRBJ1-2 and V is TRBV28; D remains unclear. CDR1 is MDHEN, CDR2 SYDVKM, per germline. Trimming took 1 base from V and 2 from J, leaving 8 bases between them. This CDR3 region has 14 residues. In nucleotides, the CDR3 is TGTGCCAGCAGTTTATCAAGCAGGAACTATGGCTACACCTTC. Translation gives CASSLSSRNYGYTF.

This clonotype has at least ten counts. The genes are TRBV7-8 and TRBJ2-3; D call uncertain. Germline V gene data show CDR1 as SGHVS and CDR2 as FQNEAQ. The CDR3 is 14 amino acids. The V gene lost 1 base and the J gene lost 3 bases, with 8 bases spanning the gap. CDR3 protein: CASSLELTTDTQYF. CDR3 DNA: TGTGCCAGCAGCTTAGAGTTAACGACAGATACGCAGTATTTT.

The chain is built from TRBV20-1 and TRBJ2-3; 10 bases match TRBD2. Germline CDR1 is DFQATT and CDR2 is SNEGSKA (reference sequence). With 4 bases clipped from V and 4 bases from J, the junction kept 8 bases outside the gene matches. The CDR3 extends over 15 amino acids. The CDR3 bases are TGCAGTGCTATGCCCCTAGCGGGAGAGCCAGATACGCAGTATTTT. Its protein product is CSAMPLAGEPDTQYF.

There are many counts of this clonotype. The gene calls are TRBV5-1 and TRBJ2-3; maybe TRBD2 (5 bases). The germline gives CDR1 SGHRS, CDR2 YFSETQ. CDR3 length equals 17 residues. Between the trimmed V and J ends, which lost 7 bases and 0 bases, there was a span of 21 bases. CDR3 DNA: TGCGCCAGCGGAGGCCCTTTGGGCCTCTCTAGCACAGATACGCAGTATTTT. This translates into CASGGPLGLSSTDTQYF.

This chain links TRBV4-3 with TRBJ1-2; D remains ambiguous. The CDR3 has 13 amino acids. Germline CDR1 and CDR2: LGHNA and YSLEER. With 4 bases removed from V and 4 bases from J, the gap between germline ends came to 10 bases. CDR3 sequence: CASSPSKGYGYTF. Here the CDR3 DNA reads TGCGCCAGCAGCCCTTCAAAGGGCTATGGCTACACCTTC.

This clonotype was seen repeatedly, ten times or more. The V and J genes are TRBV27 and TRBJ1-2, with a weak D call TRBD1 (6 bases). V lost 5 bases to trimming and J lost 4 bases, with 20 bases between them. The germline V gene has CDR1 MNHEY and CDR2 SMNVEV (reference sequence). CDR3 size: 16 residues. This chain's CDR3 is CASSPTHMTGLYGYTF. The DNA for the CDR3 is TGTGCCAGCAGTCCAACCCACATGACAGGACTCTATGGCTACACCTTC.

This clonotype was observed at least ten times. The chain joins TRBV5-8 to TRBJ1-3; D unclear. V gave up 0 bases and J gave up 8 bases, with 9 bases separating them. Germline CDR1 and CDR2: SGHTS and YDEGEE. The CDR3 totals 13 residues. This chain's CDR3 is CASSLGRSDTIYF. CDR3 DNA sequence: TGTGCCAGCAGCTTGGGACGGTCCGACACCATATATTTT.

This clonotype was counted many times. This chain links TRBV5-1 with TRBJ2-2; tentatively, D is TRBD1 (5 bases). This CDR3 contains 14 residues. V lost 3 bases and J 5 bases, leaving 11 bases between the germline ends. Germline CDR1 is SGHRS and CDR2 is YFSETQ. The CDR3 DNA sequence: TGCGCCAGCAGCTGGCCAGGGTTGACCGGGGAGCTGTTTTTT. It specifies CASSWPGLTGELFF.

This clonotype appeared many times. The V call is TRBV20-1, the J call TRBJ2-3; 12 bases line up with TRBD2. The CDR3 loop spans 16 amino acids. From germline, CDR1 is DFQATT and CDR2 SNEGSKA (reference sequence). The V segment lost 4 bases and the J segment 6 bases; nucleotides outside the gene matches: 11. CDR3 in amino acids: CSATASGRAGGDTQYF. The CDR3, as DNA: TGCAGTGCTACCGCTAGCGGGAGGGCCGGAGGGGATACGCAGTATTTT.

This clonotype appeared many times. The chain uses TRBV6-1 and TRBJ1-1, with 8 bases aligning to TRBD1. From germline, CDR1 is MNHNS and CDR2 SASEGT. The V segment lost 7 bases and the J segment 9 bases; nucleotides outside the gene matches: 10. The CDR3 is 13 amino acids. CDR3 sequence reads: CASTQPGQEKAFF. The CDR3 DNA is TGTGCCAGCACCCAGCCGGGACAGGAGAAAGCTTTCTTT.

The rearrangement links TRBV7-3 to TRBJ2-2; D is unresolved. This CDR3 has 14 residues. Germline V gives CDR1 SGHTA, CDR2 FQGTGA. Trimming shortened V by 5 bases and J by 4 bases, and 11 bases separated the two germline ends. The CDR3 sequence is CASSHTILTGELFF. As DNA, the CDR3 is TGTGCCAGCAGCCACACCATTCTCACCGGGGAGCTGTTTTTT.

This clonotype was detected many times. V is TRBV19 and J is TRBJ2-1, with 8 bases aligning to TRBD2. This CDR3 is built from 16 residues. Germline CDR1 reads LNHDA; CDR2 reads SQIVND (reference sequence). Losses at the gene ends were 4 bases for V and 7 bases for J; bases not matched to a gene: 12. This CDR3 is CASSTTGGNGGNEQFF. CDR3 coding DNA: TGTGCCAGTAGTACTACGGGAGGGAATGGGGGGAATGAGCAGTTCTTC.

V and J are TRBV6-5 and TRBJ1-4; D remains ambiguous. V lost 0 bases and J 5 bases, leaving 10 bases between the germline ends. The CDR3 loop spans 15 amino acids. Per germline, CDR1 MNHEY and CDR2 SVGAGI. CDR3 sequence: CASSYSRQTNEKLFF. The CDR3 nucleotides read TGTGCCAGCAGTTACTCGCGGCAGACAAATGAAAAACTGTTTTTT.

This clonotype has at least ten counts. The chain employs TRBV28 and TRBJ2-1; 7 bases are shared with TRBD2. Germline trimming cut 5 bases from V and 8 bases from J; bases unmatched to any gene: 9. There are 14 residues in the CDR3. The V gene's germline CDR1 is MDHEN and CDR2 SYDVKM. CDR3 DNA sequence: TGTGCCAGCAGTGGGGGGGGAGTAGATCATGAGCAGTTCTTC. Translation gives CASSGGGVDHEQFF. Full variable domain (outside the CDR3, taken from reference TRBV28 and TRBJ2-1): DVKVTQSSRYLVKRTGEKVFLECVQDMDHENMFWYRQDPGLGLRLIYFSYDVKMKEKGDIPEGYSVSREKKERFSLILESASTNQTSMYLCASSGGGVDHEQFFGPGTRLTVL.

This chain links TRBV4-3 with TRBJ2-2; D might be TRBD1 or TRBD2, each matching 5 bases. The ends were cut back, 0 bases at V and 0 bases at J, with 17 bases in the middle. The CDR3 runs to 19 residues. The germline V gene encodes CDR1 LGHNA and CDR2 YSLEER. The DNA for the CDR3 is TGCGCCAGCAGCCAAGAGAGGGGAATATGGCATTCGAACACCGGGGAGCTGTTTTTT. It encodes CASSQERGIWHSNTGELFF.